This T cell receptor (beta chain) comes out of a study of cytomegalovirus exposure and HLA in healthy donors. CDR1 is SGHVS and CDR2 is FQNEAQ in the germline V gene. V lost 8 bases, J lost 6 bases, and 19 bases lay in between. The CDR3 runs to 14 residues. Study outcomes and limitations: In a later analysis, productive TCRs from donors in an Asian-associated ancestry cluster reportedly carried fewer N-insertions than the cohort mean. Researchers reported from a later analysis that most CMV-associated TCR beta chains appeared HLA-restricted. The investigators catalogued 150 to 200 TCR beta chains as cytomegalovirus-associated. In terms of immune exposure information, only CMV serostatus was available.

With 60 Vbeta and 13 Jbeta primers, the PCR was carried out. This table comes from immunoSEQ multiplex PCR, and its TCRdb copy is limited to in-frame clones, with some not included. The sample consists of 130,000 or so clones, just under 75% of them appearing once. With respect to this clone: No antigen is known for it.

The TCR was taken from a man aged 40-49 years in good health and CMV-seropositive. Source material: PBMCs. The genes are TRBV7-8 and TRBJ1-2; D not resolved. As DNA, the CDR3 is TGTGCCAGCGGCCAGTCTGAGGGTACAGATGGCTACACCTTC. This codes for CASGQSEGTDGYTF.